This T cell receptor beta chain is from a study of brain T cells in children with intractable seizures. Profiling relied on immunoSEQ multiplex PCR, and the TCRdb table lists in-frame clones only, not all of them. Of about 350,000 clones detected, approximately 93% appear once; the ten largest clones hold under 7%. Time point described: blood from clinic visit 5 months post-surgery; TSC patient then seizure free. Germline V lookup: CDR1 SGDLS, CDR2 YYNGEE. Trimming left V 0 bases short and J 5 bases short, with 14 bases between. The CDR3 covers 15 residues. Specimen: peripheral blood, collected 4 to 6 months after surgery. This chain links TRBV9 with TRBJ2-5; D may correspond to TRBD1 or TRBD2 (6 bases each). The sequence was obtained from a boy in the first two years of life with tuberous sclerosis and intractable seizures. For the CDR3, the DNA is TGTGCCAGCAGCGTAGAGGGGGGAAGGGGGGAGACCCAGTACTTC. Translating it yields CASSVEGGRGETQYF.